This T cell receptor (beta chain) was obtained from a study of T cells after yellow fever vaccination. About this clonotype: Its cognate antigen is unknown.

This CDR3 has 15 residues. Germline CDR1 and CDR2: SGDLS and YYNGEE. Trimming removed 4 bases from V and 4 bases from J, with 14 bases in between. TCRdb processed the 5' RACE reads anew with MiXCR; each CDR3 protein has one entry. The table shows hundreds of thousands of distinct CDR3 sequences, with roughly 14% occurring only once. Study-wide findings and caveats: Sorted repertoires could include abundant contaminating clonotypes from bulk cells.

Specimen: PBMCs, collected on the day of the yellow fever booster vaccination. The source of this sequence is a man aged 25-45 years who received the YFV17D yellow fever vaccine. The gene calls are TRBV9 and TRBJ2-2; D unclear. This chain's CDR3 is CASSRDRSRTGELFF. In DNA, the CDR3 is TGTGCCAGCAGCCGCGACCGTTCTCGCACCGGGGAGCTGTTTTTT.